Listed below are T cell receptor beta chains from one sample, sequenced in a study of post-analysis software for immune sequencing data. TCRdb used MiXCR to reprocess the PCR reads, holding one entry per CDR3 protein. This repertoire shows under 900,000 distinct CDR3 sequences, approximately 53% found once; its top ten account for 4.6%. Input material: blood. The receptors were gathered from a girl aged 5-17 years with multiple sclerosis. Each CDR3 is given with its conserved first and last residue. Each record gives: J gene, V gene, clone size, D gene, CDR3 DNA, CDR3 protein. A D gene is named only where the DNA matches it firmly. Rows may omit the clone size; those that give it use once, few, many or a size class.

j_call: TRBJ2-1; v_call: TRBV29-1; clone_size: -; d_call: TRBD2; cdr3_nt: TGCAGCGCCTTACTAGCGGACTCCTACAATGAGCAGTTCTTC; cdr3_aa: CSALLADSYNEQFF
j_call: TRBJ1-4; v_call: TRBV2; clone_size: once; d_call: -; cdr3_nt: TGTGCCAGCAGTGAGGGACAAGGTGAAAAACTGTTTTTT; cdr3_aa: CASSEGQGEKLFF
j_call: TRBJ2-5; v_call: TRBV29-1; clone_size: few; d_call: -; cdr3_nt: TGCAGCGTTGTACCCAGGCTTGAGACCCAGTACTTC; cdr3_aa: CSVVPRLETQYF
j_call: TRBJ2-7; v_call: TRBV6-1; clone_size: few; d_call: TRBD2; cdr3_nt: TGTGCCAGCAGTGGTTCTCTAGCGGGAGGGATCCCATCCGAGCAGTACTTC; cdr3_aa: CASSGSLAGGIPSEQYF
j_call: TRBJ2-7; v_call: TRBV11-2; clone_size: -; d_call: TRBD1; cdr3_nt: TGTGCCAGCACCCCGGACAGGGGCTACGAGCAGTACTTC; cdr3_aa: CASTPDRGYEQYF
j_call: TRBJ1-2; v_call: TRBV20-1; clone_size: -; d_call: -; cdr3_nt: TGCAGTGCCAACCGACCAGAGAACTATGGCTACACCTTC; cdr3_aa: CSANRPENYGYTF
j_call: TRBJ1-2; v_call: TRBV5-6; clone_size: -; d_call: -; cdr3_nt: TGTGCCAGCAGCGCGGGTCTGGGGTCCTATGGCTACACCTTC; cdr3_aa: CASSAGLGSYGYTF
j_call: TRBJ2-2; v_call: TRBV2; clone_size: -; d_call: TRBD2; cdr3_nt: TGTGCCAGCAGTGTCGGTCTAGCGGGGGGAAGGGACGGGGAGCTGTTTTTT; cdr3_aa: CASSVGLAGGRDGELFF
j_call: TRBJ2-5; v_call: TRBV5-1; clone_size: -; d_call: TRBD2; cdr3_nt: TGCGCCAGCAGCCCCGGAGAAGGACTAGGTTTGTACTTC; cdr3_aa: CASSPGEGLGLYF
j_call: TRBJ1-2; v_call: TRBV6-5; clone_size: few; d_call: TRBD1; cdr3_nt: TGTGCCAGCACCCAGGGGGCAGGCTATGGCTACACCTTC; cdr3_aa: CASTQGAGYGYTF
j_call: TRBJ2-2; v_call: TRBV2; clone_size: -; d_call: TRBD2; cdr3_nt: TGTGCCAGCAGTGAAGTGGGACTAGCGGGGGGTAGAGGAACCGGGGAGCTGTTTTTT; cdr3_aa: CASSEVGLAGGRGTGELFF
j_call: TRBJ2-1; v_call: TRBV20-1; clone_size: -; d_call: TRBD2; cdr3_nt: TGCAGTGCTAGAGTCGCGGCGGGGGGCAATGAGCAGTTCTTC; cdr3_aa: CSARVAAGGNEQFF
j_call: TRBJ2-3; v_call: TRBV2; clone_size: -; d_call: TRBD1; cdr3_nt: TGTGCCAGCAACCCGGACAGGGGCAGCACGGATACGCAGTATTTT; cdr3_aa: CASNPDRGSTDTQYF
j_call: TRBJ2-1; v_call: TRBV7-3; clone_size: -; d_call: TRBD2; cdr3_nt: TGTGCCAGCAGCTTAATCGCCGGACTAGCGGTTCTAAATGAGCAGTTCTTC; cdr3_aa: CASSLIAGLAVLNEQFF
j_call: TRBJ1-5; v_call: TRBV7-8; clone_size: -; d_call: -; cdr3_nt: TGTGCCAGCAGCTATAACTCCCTATATAGCAATCAGCCCCAGCATTTT; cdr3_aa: CASSYNSLYSNQPQHF
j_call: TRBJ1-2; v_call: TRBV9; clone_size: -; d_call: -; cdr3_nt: TGTGCCAGCAGCGCCGACGGATATAACTATGGCTACACCTTC; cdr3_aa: CASSADGYNYGYTF
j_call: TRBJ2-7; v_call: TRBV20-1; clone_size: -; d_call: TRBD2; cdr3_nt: TGCAGTGCTAGGCCGTTTGAGCGGGAGACCAACTACGAGCAGTACTTC; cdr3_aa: CSARPFERETNYEQYF
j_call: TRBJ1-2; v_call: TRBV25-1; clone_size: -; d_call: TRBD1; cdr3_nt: TGTGCCAGCAGTGAAGGTCTAGCAGGGGGCTTTGACTATGGCTACACCTTC; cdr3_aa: CASSEGLAGGFDYGYTF
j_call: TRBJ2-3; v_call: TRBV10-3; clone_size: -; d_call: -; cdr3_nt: TGTGCCATCAGTGTTGGGCTAGCAGACACAGATACGCAGTATTTT; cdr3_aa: CAISVGLADTDTQYF
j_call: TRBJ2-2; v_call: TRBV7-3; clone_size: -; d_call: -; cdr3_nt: TGTGCCAGCAGCTTAGCAACCGGGGAGCTGTTTTTT; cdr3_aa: CASSLATGELFF
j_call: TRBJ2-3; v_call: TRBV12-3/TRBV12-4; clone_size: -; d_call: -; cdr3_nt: TGTGCCAGCGTGACTGCAGATACGCAGTATTTT; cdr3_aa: CASVTADTQYF
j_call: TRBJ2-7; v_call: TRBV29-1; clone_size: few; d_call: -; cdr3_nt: TGCAGCCTCTATAGGACCACAATAACCTACGAGCAGTACTTC; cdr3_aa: CSLYRTTITYEQYF
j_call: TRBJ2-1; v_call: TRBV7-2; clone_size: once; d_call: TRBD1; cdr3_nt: TGTGCCAGCAGCCTGCGGACAGGGGTTGTGGAGCAGTTCTTC; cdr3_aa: CASSLRTGVVEQFF
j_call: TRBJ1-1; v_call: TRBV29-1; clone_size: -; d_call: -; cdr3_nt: TGCAGCGTTGAACCCTGGGCCAGGGAGGGGTGGAACACTGAAGCTTTCTTT; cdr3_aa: CSVEPWAREGWNTEAFF
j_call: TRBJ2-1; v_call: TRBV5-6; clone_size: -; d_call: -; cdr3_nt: TGTGCCAGCAGCTCTGAAGCCGATGAGCAGTTCTTC; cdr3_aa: CASSSEADEQFF
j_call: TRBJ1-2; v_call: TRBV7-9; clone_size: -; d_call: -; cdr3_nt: TGTGCCAGCAGCTTAGTGAGGACGGCAAAAAACTATGGCTACACCTTC; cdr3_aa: CASSLVRTAKNYGYTF
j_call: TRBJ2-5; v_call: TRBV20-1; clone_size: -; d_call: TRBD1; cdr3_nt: TGCAGTGCTAGAAGGACAGGGGGCCGAAATGAGCAGTACTTC; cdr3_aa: CSARRTGGRNEQYF
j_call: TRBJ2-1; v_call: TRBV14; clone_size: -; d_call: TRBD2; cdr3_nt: TGTGCCAGCAGCATTAGCGGGACTGGCCCCTACAATGAGCAGTTCTTC; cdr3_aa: CASSISGTGPYNEQFF
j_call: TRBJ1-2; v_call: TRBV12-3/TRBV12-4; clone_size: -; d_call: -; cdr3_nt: TGTGCCAGCAGTTCCCTCAGGGCTGGCTACACCTTC; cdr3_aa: CASSSLRAGYTF
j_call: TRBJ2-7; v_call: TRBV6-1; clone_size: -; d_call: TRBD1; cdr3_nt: TGTGCCAGCAGTGAGGGGACAGCCTATCCCTACGAGCAGTACTTC; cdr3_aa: CASSEGTAYPYEQYF
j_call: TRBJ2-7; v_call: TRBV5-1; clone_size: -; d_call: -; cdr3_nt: TGCGCCAGCAACCGGCTCCCCGACGGCTACGAGCAGTACTTC; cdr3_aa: CASNRLPDGYEQYF
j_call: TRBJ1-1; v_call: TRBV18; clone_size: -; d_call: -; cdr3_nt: TGTGCCAGCTCACCCTCGGGAGCGAACACTGAAGCTTTCTTT; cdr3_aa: CASSPSGANTEAFF
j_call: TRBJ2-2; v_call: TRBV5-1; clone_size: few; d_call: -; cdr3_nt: TGCGCCAGCAGCTTGGAGGTCCGGGGCCCAAAAAACACCGGGGAGCTGTTTTTT; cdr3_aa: CASSLEVRGPKNTGELFF
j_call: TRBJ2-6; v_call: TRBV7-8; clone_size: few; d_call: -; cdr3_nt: TGTGCCAGCAGCCCCTTCGTTGCTGGGGCCAACGTCCTGACTTTC; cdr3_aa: CASSPFVAGANVLTF
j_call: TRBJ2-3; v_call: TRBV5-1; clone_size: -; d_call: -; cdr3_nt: TGCGCCAGCAGCCCTTTGTGGGGGGCAACCAGCACAGATACGCAGTATTTT; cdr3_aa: CASSPLWGATSTDTQYF
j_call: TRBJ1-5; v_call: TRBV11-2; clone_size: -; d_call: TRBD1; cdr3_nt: TGTGCCAGCAGCTCAAATGGACAGGGTAGGCAGCCCCAGCATTTT; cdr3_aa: CASSSNGQGRQPQHF
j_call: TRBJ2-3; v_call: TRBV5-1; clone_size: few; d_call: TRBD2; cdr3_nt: TGCGCCAGCAGCCCAACCGGGACTAGCGGACCTCAGGATACGCAGTATTTT; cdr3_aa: CASSPTGTSGPQDTQYF
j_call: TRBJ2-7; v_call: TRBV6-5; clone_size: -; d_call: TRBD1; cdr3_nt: TGTGCCAGCAGTTACACAATCGGACAGGGCCGGTACGAGCAGTACTTC; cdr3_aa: CASSYTIGQGRYEQYF
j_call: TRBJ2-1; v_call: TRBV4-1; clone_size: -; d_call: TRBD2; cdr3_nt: TGCGCCAGCAGCCGAGGGGGACTAGCGGTCATAGGCAATGAGCAGTTCTTC; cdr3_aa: CASSRGGLAVIGNEQFF
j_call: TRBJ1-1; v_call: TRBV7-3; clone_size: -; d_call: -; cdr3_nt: TGTGCCAGCAGCTTAACAGGGAAGGCCACTGAAGCTTTCTTT; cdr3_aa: CASSLTGKATEAFF
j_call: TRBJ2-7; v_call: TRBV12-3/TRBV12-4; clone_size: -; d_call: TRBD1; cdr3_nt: TGTGCCAGCAGCGGGGACAGGGATCACCCCTTGGAGCAGTACTTC; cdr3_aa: CASSGDRDHPLEQYF
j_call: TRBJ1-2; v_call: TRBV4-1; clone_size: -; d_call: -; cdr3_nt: TGCGCCAGCAGCCAAGTCCCGGGACAACCCAACTATGGCTACACCTTC; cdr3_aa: CASSQVPGQPNYGYTF
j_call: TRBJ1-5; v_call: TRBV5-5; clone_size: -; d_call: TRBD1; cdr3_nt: TGTGCCAGCAGCTCTGACCGGGACAGGGTACAGCCCCAGCATTTT; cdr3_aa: CASSSDRDRVQPQHF